The 9 T cell receptor beta chains below all came from one sample that was sequenced in a study of T-cell reconstitution after alpha-beta-depleted transplantation in children. Preparing the TCRbeta library involved the use of unique molecular identifiers. Each CDR3 protein is one row after TCRdb ran MiXCR on the PCR reads. The sample lists 450,000 to 600,000 distinct CDR3 sequences; 32% were seen once. The sample here was PBMCs from the stem cell graft donor, taken from the stem cell graft. Receptors were obtained from a human donor who donated a stem cell graft to a child with aplastic anemia.

Only a few counts were recorded for this clonotype. CDR3 amino acids: CSAAEGTGGGKLFF. The DNA of the CDR3 is TGCAGCGCTGCCGAGGGGACAGGAGGTGGAAAACTGTTTTTT. The rearrangement links TRBV29-1 to TRBJ1-4, with 8 bases that match TRBD1. There are 14 residues in the CDR3. Trimming at V came to 7 bases and at J to 10 bases, leaving 14 bases not matched to a gene. CDR1 SQVTM and CDR2 ANQGSEA come from the germline V gene.

This clonotype was picked up a small number of times. V and J are TRBV12-3 or TRBV12-4 and TRBJ1-1; 8 positions agree with TRBD1. This CDR3 contains 14 residues. The V and J ends lost 3 bases and 4 bases, in that order; junction bases with no gene match: 4. As DNA, the CDR3 is TGTGCCAGCAGTTTTACAGGGGGGGGCACTGAAGCTTTCTTT. It yields the protein CASSFTGGGTEAFF.

The V and J genes are TRBV7-2 and TRBJ1-3; TRBD1 is a possible D gene (5 bases). The germline V gene encodes CDR1 SGHTA and CDR2 FQGNSA. V was shortened by 3 bases and J by 0 bases, with 9 bases between the two germline ends. The CDR3 runs 15 residues. The CDR3 nucleotides are TGTGCCAGCAGCTTTCAGGGCACCTCTGGAAACACCATATATTTT. This sequence encodes CASSFQGTSGNTIYF.

This chain links TRBV25-1 with TRBJ1-1, with D tentatively TRBD1 (5 bases). The V end lost 1 base, the J end lost 6 bases, and 18 bases lay between the germline ends. The CDR3 runs to 16 residues. CDR1 and CDR2 (germline): MGHDK, SYGVNS. The CDR3 nucleotides are TGTGCCAGCAGTGAATTGGGTGAGGGACGGATTTCTGAAGCTTTCTTT. Translating it yields CASSELGEGRISEAFF. The entire variable domain, with the rest obtained from reference TRBV25-1 and TRBJ1-1, is as follows: EADIYQTPRYLVIGTGKKITLECSQTMGHDKMYWYQQDPGMELHLIHYSYGVNSTEKGDLSSESTVSRIRTEHFPLTLESARPSHTSQYLCASSELGEGRISEAFFGQGTRLTVV.

This clonotype was seen only a few times. In nucleotides, the CDR3 is TGTGCCAGCAGCGTAGGACCAAGCACTGAAGCTTTCTTT. Translating gives CASSVGPSTEAFF. The gene calls are TRBV9 and TRBJ1-1; D remains unclear. The CDR3 runs to 13 residues. Looked up from germline, CDR1 is SGDLS and CDR2 is YYNGEE. Trimming took 0 bases from V and 4 from J, leaving 7 bases between them.

This chain uses TRBV7-9 with TRBJ2-1; D perhaps matches TRBD1 (6 bases). The CDR3 is made up of 15 amino acids. V shed 5 bases and J shed 7 bases, with 18 bases lying between them. Germline V gives CDR1 SEHNR, CDR2 FQNEAQ (reference sequence). The CDR3 sequence is CASSPGQSLMNEQFF. The CDR3, as DNA: TGTGCCAGCAGCCCCGGACAGTCACTAATGAATGAGCAGTTCTTC.

The chain combines TRBV20-1 with TRBJ2-1, with a tentative D call TRBD1 (6 bases). This CDR3 region has 14 residues. Germline loops: CDR1 DFQATT, CDR2 SNEGSKA (reference sequence). V was pared by 3 bases and J by 9 bases, with 18 bases between. CDR3 amino acids: CSARGLPRGGEQFF. CDR3 DNA: TGCAGTGCTAGGGGTCTCCCGCGAGGGGGTGAGCAGTTCTTC.

The J gene is TRBJ1-5, the V gene TRBV5-1, with TRBD1 as a possible D gene (6 bases). The germline V gene has CDR1 SGHRS and CDR2 YFSETQ. This CDR3 region has 15 residues. Trimming took off 4 bases at V and 4 bases at J, with 15 bases between the two ends. The CDR3: CASSRGLQGNQPQHF. The CDR3 DNA is TGCGCCAGCAGCCGTGGATTACAGGGAAATCAGCCCCAGCATTTT.

The V and J genes are TRBV7-2 and TRBJ1-3; TRBD1 might be the D (6 bases). Germline values: CDR1 SGHTA, CDR2 FQGNSA. V lost 4 bases to trimming and J lost 2 bases, with 15 bases between them. CDR3 length: 16 residues. CDR3 DNA: TGTGCCAGCAGCTCCCCCGGGGGCGGAACTGGAAACACCATATATTTT. Amino acid sequence: CASSSPGGGTGNTIYF.